These 19 T cell receptor beta chains originate from one sample sequenced in a study of T cell responses to AZD1222 COVID-19 vaccine. Assay used: immunoSEQ multiplex PCR; TCRdb lists only in-frame clones, some missing. The sample has 90,000 to 120,000 clones, roughly 90% seen once. The sample was peripheral blood, taken on day 0 of AZD1222 vaccination. The receptors derive from an adult in good health.

The V call is TRBV5-4, the J call TRBJ1-6; 11 bases line up with TRBD1. Germline lookup yields CDR1 SGHNT and CDR2 YYREEE (reference sequence). V lost 4 bases, J lost 7 bases, and 16 bases stayed unmatched. The CDR3 sequence is 19 residues long. The CDR3 protein is CASSGRGTGGAIRNSPLHF. The CDR3 DNA reads TGTGCCAGCAGCGGACGGGGGACAGGGGGAGCGATCCGAAATTCACCCCTCCACTTT.

The chain recombines TRBV29-1 with TRBJ1-1, with a possible D match to TRBD1 (5 bases). Trimming pared 5 bases from V and 3 bases from J, leaving 10 bases between. Germline-derived CDR1 and CDR2 are SQVTM and ANQGSEA. The CDR3 runs to 12 residues. The CDR3 reads CSVWDVYTEAFF. The CDR3 DNA sequence: TGCAGCGTTTGGGACGTATACACTGAAGCTTTCTTT.

Written as DNA, the CDR3 is TGCGCCAGCAGTCAATCGAGACCTCTCAGGGGAGGAAACACCATATATTTT. Amino acids: CASSQSRPLRGGNTIYF. The J gene is TRBJ1-3, the V gene TRBV23-1, with TRBD1 as a possible D gene (6 bases). TRBV23-1 belongs to the ORF category, with a function that is uncertain. The ends were cut back, 0 bases at V and 4 bases at J, with 16 bases in the middle. The CDR3 totals 17 residues.

V gene TRBV28 combines with J gene TRBJ1-3; D perhaps matches TRBD1 (5 bases). From germline, CDR1 is MDHEN and CDR2 SYDVKM. The CDR3 is 13 residues long. Trimming cost V 6 bases and J 5 bases, with 11 bases left between them. The CDR3 DNA sequence: TGTGCCAGCAGGGCGGGGCTTCGAAACACCATATATTTT. Translating it yields CASRAGLRNTIYF.

The V and J genes are TRBV18 and TRBJ2-3, with TRBD2 identical over 10 bases. The CDR3 loop spans 16 amino acids. CDR1 KGHSH and CDR2 LQKENI come from the germline V gene. V dropped 6 bases and J dropped 5; count of bases not matched to a gene: 11. The CDR3 DNA is TGTGCCAGCTCGATCTTAGCGGGAGGCTTCGTAGATACGCAGTATTTT. Encoded protein: CASSILAGGFVDTQYF. Combining the CDR3 with reference TRBV18 and TRBJ2-3 gives the whole variable domain NAGVMQNPRHLVRRRGQEARLRCSPMKGHSHVYWYRQLPEEGLKFMVYLQKENIIDESGMPKERFSAEFPKEGPSILRIQQVVRGDSAAYFCASSILAGGFVDTQYFGPGTRLTVL.

In this sample, this clone turned up a few times. This sequence joins TRBV18 and TRBJ1-5; D is unclear. Between the trimmed V and J ends, which lost 6 bases and 6 bases, there was a span of 12 bases. This CDR3 spans 13 amino acids. Germline loops: CDR1 KGHSH, CDR2 LQKENI. In DNA, the CDR3 is TGTGCCAGCTCTCCTGACGCTACTCAGCCCCAGCATTTT. Its protein product is CASSPDATQPQHF.

The chain is built from TRBV10-3 and TRBJ1-4; possibly TRBD1 for D (6 bases). CDR3 length: 16 amino acids. Trimming cost V 5 bases and J 7 bases, with 20 bases left between them. CDR1 ENHRY and CDR2 SYGVKD come from the germline V gene. CDR3: CAISTTTGRSGEKLFF. CDR3 DNA: TGTGCCATCAGTACGACAACAGGGCGTTCTGGTGAAAAACTGTTTTTT.

The V and J genes are TRBV6-6 and TRBJ2-5; 8 positions match TRBD2. J was trimmed by 5 bases and V by 9 bases; bases with no gene match: 14. The CDR3 sequence is 15 residues long. Germline CDR1 reads MNHNY; CDR2 reads SVGAGI (reference sequence). The CDR3 is CASLTTSGSLETQYF. CDR3 bases: TGTGCCAGTCTCACCACGAGCGGGAGTTTGGAGACCCAGTACTTC.

The CDR3 sequence: CASSVKGSDSYEQYF. The CDR3 bases are TGTGCCAGCAGCGTAAAGGGCAGCGACTCCTACGAGCAGTACTTC. This sequence joins TRBV9 and TRBJ2-7, with unresolved D. Per germline, CDR1 SGDLS and CDR2 YYNGEE. The V end lost 1 base, the J end lost 0 bases, and 11 bases lay between the germline ends. This CDR3 region has 15 residues.

V gene TRBV4-1 combines with J gene TRBJ2-7, with a weak D call TRBD1 (6 bases). The CDR3 totals 13 residues. Trimming took off 3 bases at V and 6 bases at J, with 12 bases between the two ends. Germline-derived CDR1 and CDR2 are MGHRA and YSYEKL. The CDR3 bases are TGCGCCAGCAGCCACCAGGGGTCCCCCGAGCAGTACTTC. Translated: CASSHQGSPEQYF.

J is TRBJ1-1 and V is TRBV5-4; TRBD1 might be the D (5 bases). Trimming left V 0 bases short and J 5 bases short, with 11 bases between. This CDR3 comprises 14 residues. CDR1 and CDR2 from the germline V gene are SGHNT and YYREEE (reference sequence). CDR3 sequence (DNA): TGTGCCAGCAGCTTGGTGGGGGTGGCGACTGAAGCTTTCTTT. It translates to CASSLVGVATEAFF. The full variable domain, completed using reference TRBV5-4 and TRBJ1-1, is ETGVTQSPTHLIKTRGQQVTLRCSSQSGHNTVSWYQQALGQGPQFIFQYYREEENGRGNFPPRFSGLQFPNYSSELNVNALELDDSALYLCASSLVGVATEAFFGQGTRLTVV.

The genes are TRBV29-1 and TRBJ1-2; D uncertain. Trimming left V 5 bases short and J 8 bases short, with 18 bases between. This CDR3 region has 13 residues. CDR1 SQVTM and CDR2 ANQGSEA come from the germline V gene. DNA for the CDR3: TGCAGCGTTCTCCGGGCCGATCAATACGGCTACACCTTC. Its translation: CSVLRADQYGYTF.

In this sample, this clone turned up a few times. The rearrangement uses TRBV28 and TRBJ1-1, with no clear D. Trimming took 6 bases from V and 3 from J, leaving 14 bases between them. CDR1 is MDHEN and CDR2 is SYDVKM in the germline V gene. This CDR3 comprises 14 residues. The CDR3 DNA reads as TGTGCCAGCAGCGCCGCGAGTTCCCACACTGAAGCTTTCTTT. It yields the protein CASSAASSHTEAFF.

This chain uses TRBV11-1 with TRBJ1-6; D gene unclear. This CDR3 has 14 amino acids. V was pared by 1 base and J by 15 bases, with 16 bases between. The germline V gene has CDR1 SGHAT and CDR2 FQDESV (reference sequence). Here the CDR3 DNA reads TGTGCCAGCAGCTTAGGTCTGATAACGAGCAGCCTCCACTTT. Amino acids: CASSLGLITSSLHF.

For the CDR3, the DNA is TGCGCCAGCAGCTTGGAAGCGGGACAGAAGACCGGGGAGCTGTTTTTT. Translation gives CASSLEAGQKTGELFF. J is TRBJ2-2 and V is TRBV5-1; D could derive from TRBD1 or TRBD2 (7 bases each). V gave up 0 bases and J gave up 5 bases, with 14 bases separating them. The CDR3 runs 16 residues. The germline V gene has CDR1 SGHRS and CDR2 YFSETQ.

The J gene is TRBJ2-7, the V gene TRBV18; no reliable D call. CDR3 length: 12 residues. Germline loops: CDR1 KGHSH, CDR2 LQKENI. V lost 6 bases and J 0 bases, leaving 6 bases between the germline ends. CDR3 DNA: TGTGCCAGCTCCGGAGACTCCTACGAGCAGTACTTC. As protein: CASSGDSYEQYF.

The chain has TRBV6-2 or TRBV6-3 and TRBJ1-1, with 7 bases fitting TRBD1. Germline CDR1 is MNHEY and CDR2 is SVGEGT. This CDR3 has 16 amino acids. The V gene end was trimmed by 5 bases and the J gene end by 6 bases; junction bases not matched to a gene: 15. CDR3 nucleotides: TGTGCCAGCAGTCGACAGGGAGGAACTTTGAGACCTGAAGCTTTCTTT. As protein: CASSRQGGTLRPEAFF.

The table lists this clone with a few counts. The chain links TRBV2 to TRBJ1-1, with TRBD1 matching over 9 bases. CDR1 SNHLY and CDR2 FYNNEI come from the germline V gene. V dropped 3 bases and J dropped 0; count of bases not matched to a gene: 5. The CDR3 has 16 residues. The CDR3 spells CASSDMTGGVNTEAFF. CDR3 nucleotides: TGTGCCAGCAGTGATATGACAGGGGGAGTGAACACTGAAGCTTTCTTT.

The chain uses TRBV4-3 and TRBJ1-5, with unresolved D. The CDR3 runs 14 residues. Trimming took 2 bases from V and 5 from J, leaving 10 bases between them. In germline, CDR1 is LGHNA, CDR2 YSLEER. The DNA of the CDR3 is TGCGCCAGCAGCCAAAGGAATGTAGATCAGCCCCAGCATTTT. As protein: CASSQRNVDQPQHF.